This T cell receptor (beta chain) is from a study of T cell responses to AZD1222 COVID-19 vaccine (dated by TCRdb to 2020 to 2023). In the study overall: AZD1222 recipients whose second dose came at about 4 weeks and those whose second dose came at about 12 weeks were combined into one group, since spike-specific TCR depth and breadth did not differ between the two schedules. TCR sequencing was performed for 230 to 250 trial participants, of whom roughly 200 were given two doses of AZD1222 and some 25 were given two doses of MenACWY control vaccine. Trial participants were enrolled by age into subgroups of 18-55, 56-69 and 70-plus years, and approximately 150, 30 and 60 TCR-sequenced participants, respectively, were included in these subgroups.

Compared with germline, V lacks 5 bases and J lacks 2 bases; bases without a gene match: 7. The CDR3 covers 16 residues, taking in both the cysteine and the phenylalanine. Kept here is only the CDR3 DNA, which spans 48 bases and is read in frame from base 1. The germline V gene (reference sequence) specifies LNHDA as CDR1 and SQIVND as CDR2. The intended sense of this specimen's time point label: baseline before first vaccination. Samples from vaccinated people were obtained from the UK trials COV001 and COV002, which included a single-blind randomized controlled phase 2/3 trial of AZD1222 (ChAdOx1 nCoV-19) in healthy adults. For TCRbeta chain sequencing, PBMC samples from trial participants were taken at day 0 and at day 28 after the second dose. Concerning this clone: Its antigen is still unknown. Base-call qualities are not available, and no considerably larger clone is one nucleotide away.

Findings and caveats that apply to the study as a whole: The whole spike protein was spanned by vaccine-associated CD4 TCRs, and dominant responses were seen in regions 160-218 and 743-854. Conclusions about previously exposed vaccinees were limited because only 6 or 7 AZD1222 recipients were SARS-CoV-2 seropositive at baseline. Nearly half of unique spike-specific TCRs reportedly recognized epitopes outside regions mutated in the B.1.351 and B.1.1.7 variants. Because no samples from the day 14 peak response were available, repertoires could be characterized only after the peak T cell response. Spike-specific TCR breadth and depth rose significantly after two AZD1222 doses compared with day 0 and with MenACWY recipients. Participants were mostly white British, with more females than males. The authors suggested clonal diversity may have been underestimated. In the small 56-69-year group, the increase in depth fell short of significance, most likely because of low power.

The CDR3 regions of human TCRbeta chains were analyzed by immunosequencing. The paper's data handling went like this. Repertoire TCRs were checked for matches against a reference library of SARS-CoV-2-specific TCRs that had been generated using the MIRA antigen-specificity platform. Breadth meant the fraction of unique TCRs that were SARS-CoV-2-associated, whereas depth meant the fraction of total T cells that were SARS-CoV-2-associated. Using the MIRA data, each spike-specific TCR was assigned both to the spike region to which the TCR was reactive and to a CD4 or CD8 class. Log10-transformed breadth and depth values were compared by one-way ANOVA with Sidak's multiple comparisons tests. This immuneACCESS table, as held by TCRdb, lists in-frame sequences with V and J called but not all clones. Of the missing ones, under half trace to an unresolved V gene in checked studies; the others have no known cause. V and J calls and clone size are as listed in that table; D and trimming were resolved from the DNA. Recorded for this sample are approximately 120,000 clones; approximately 88% of them occurred a single time. The top ten constitute less than 2% of the sample.

The sample here was peripheral blood, taken on day 0 of AZD1222 vaccination. The sequence is built from TRBV19 and TRBJ2-2; 8 junctional bases match TRBD2. The receptor was isolated from an adult in good health. The DNA is as follows: TGTGCCAGTAGTCTCGCGGCGGGAGGCAACACCGGGGAGCTGTTTTTT. It codes for CASSLAAGGNTGELFF.